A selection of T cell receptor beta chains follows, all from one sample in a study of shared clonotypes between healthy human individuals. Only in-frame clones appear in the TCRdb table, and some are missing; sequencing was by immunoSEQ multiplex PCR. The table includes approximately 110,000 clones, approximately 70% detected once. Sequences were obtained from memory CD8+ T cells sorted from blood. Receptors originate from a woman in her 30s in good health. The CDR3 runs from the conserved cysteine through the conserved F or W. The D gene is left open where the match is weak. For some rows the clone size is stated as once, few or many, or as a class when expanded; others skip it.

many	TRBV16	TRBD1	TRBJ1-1	CASSQRGTGSGDTEAFF	TGTGCCAGCAGCCAACGGGGGACAGGGTCTGGTGACACTGAAGCTTTCTTT
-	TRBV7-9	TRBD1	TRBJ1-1	CASGYPGQAGTEAFF	TGTGCCAGCGGGTATCCGGGACAGGCAGGGACTGAAGCTTTCTTT
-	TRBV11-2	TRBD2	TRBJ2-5	CASSWSGRAKETQYF	TGTGCCAGCAGCTGGAGCGGGAGGGCCAAAGAGACCCAGTACTTC
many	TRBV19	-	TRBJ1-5	CASSIDHGYSNQPQHF	TGTGCCAGTAGTATAGATCACGGGTATAGCAATCAGCCCCAGCATTTT
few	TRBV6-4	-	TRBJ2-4	CASSDRTSGINIQYF	TGTGCCAGCAGTGATCGGACGTCCGGAATAAACATTCAGTACTTC
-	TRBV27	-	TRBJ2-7	CASSLGSEQYF	TGTGCCAGCAGTTTAGGTTCCGAGCAGTACTTC
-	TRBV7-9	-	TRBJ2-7	CASRRTPDGPYEQYF	TGTGCCAGCAGGCGAACACCTGACGGGCCCTACGAGCAGTACTTC
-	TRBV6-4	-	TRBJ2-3	CASSESSTDTQYF	TGTGCCAGCAGTGAATCTAGCACAGATACGCAGTATTTT
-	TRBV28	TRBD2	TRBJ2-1	CASSSSLETSGSSYNEQFF	TGTGCCAGCAGTTCGTCCCTGGAGACGAGCGGGAGTTCCTACAATGAGCAGTTCTTC
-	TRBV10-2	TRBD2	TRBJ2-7	CASSGPGGLEQYF	TGCGCCAGCAGTGGCCCGGGGGGTTTAGAGCAGTACTTC
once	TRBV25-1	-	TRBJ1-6	CASSEDGAAGSPLHF	TGTGCCAGCAGTGAAGACGGAGCGGCTGGTTCACCCCTCCACTTT
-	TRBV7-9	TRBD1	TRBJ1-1	CASSPYQTGNPTEAFF	TGTGCCAGCAGCCCGTATCAGACAGGGAATCCCACTGAAGCTTTCTTT
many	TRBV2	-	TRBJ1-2	CASSEADGSIYGYTF	TGTGCCAGCAGTGAAGCGGATGGTAGCATCTATGGCTACACCTTC
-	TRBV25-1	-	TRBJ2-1	CASSEGGPGEQFF	TGTGCCAGCAGTGAGGGAGGTCCGGGTGAGCAGTTCTTC
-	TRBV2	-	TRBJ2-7	CASSEVRPGAGTSYEQYF	TGTGCCAGCAGTGAAGTCAGGCCCGGGGCAGGGACGAGCTACGAGCAGTACTTC
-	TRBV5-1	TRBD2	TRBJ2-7	CASSYSPGLAGGPSYEQYF	TGCGCCAGCAGCTACTCCCCGGGACTAGCGGGAGGCCCCTCCTACGAGCAGTACTTC
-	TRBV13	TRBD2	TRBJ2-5	CASSLGLDPGLAGGRETQYF	TGTGCCAGCAGCTTAGGCCTAGACCCGGGACTAGCGGGAGGAAGAGAGACCCAGTACTTC
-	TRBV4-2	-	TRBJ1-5	CASSQDGWGDSNQPQHF	TGTGCCAGCAGCCAAGATGGTTGGGGGGATAGCAATCAGCCCCAGCATTTT
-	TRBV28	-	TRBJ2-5	CASSLWTAGVETQYF	TGTGCCAGCAGTTTATGGACAGCAGGGGTGGAGACCCAGTACTTC
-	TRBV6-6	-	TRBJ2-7	CASSGGSPTEQYF	TGTGCCAGCAGCGGCGGTAGTCCTACCGAGCAGTACTTC
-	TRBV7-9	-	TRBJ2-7	CATLVPSGPVTYEQYF	TGTGCCACCCTAGTACCCAGCGGGCCTGTAACCTACGAGCAGTACTTC
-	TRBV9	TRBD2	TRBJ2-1	CASSVESSGRGEQFF	TGTGCCAGCAGCGTAGAGTCTAGCGGGAGAGGCGAGCAGTTCTTC
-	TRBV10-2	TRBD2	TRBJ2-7	CASTYSGKGYEQYF	TGCGCCAGCACATATAGCGGGAAAGGCTACGAGCAGTACTTC
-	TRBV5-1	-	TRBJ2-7	CASSLVARPSYEQYF	TGCGCCAGCAGCTTGGTGGCTAGACCCTCCTACGAGCAGTACTTC
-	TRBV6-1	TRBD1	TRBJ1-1	CASSAGQGDAFF	TGTGCCAGCAGTGCGGGACAGGGTGACGCTTTCTTT
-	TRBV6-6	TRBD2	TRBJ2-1	CASSLLGLAGNNEQFF	TGTGCCAGCAGTTTGCTTGGACTAGCGGGAAACAATGAGCAGTTCTTC
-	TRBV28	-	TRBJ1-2	CASSFVPSNYGYTF	TGTGCCAGCAGTTTTGTTCCCTCTAACTATGGCTACACCTTC
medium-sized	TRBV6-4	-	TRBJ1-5	CASSLSDNQPQHF	TGTGCCAGCAGTCTAAGCGACAATCAGCCCCAGCATTTT
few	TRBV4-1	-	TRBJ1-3	CASSQVGPGNTIYF	TGCGCCAGCAGCCAAGTGGGGCCTGGAAACACCATATATTTT
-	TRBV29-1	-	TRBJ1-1	CSVVPGGTEAFF	TGCAGCGTTGTTCCGGGCGGCACTGAAGCTTTCTTT
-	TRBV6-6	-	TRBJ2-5	CASSYKPGAQYF	TGTGCCAGCAGTTACAAGCCGGGGGCCCAGTACTTC
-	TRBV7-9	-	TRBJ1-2	CASSFNTHYGYTF	TGTGCCAGCAGCTTCAACACCCACTATGGCTACACCTTC
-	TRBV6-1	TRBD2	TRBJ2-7	CASSDLAGEGSYEQYF	TGTGCCAGCAGTGATTTAGCGGGAGAGGGTAGTTACGAGCAGTACTTC
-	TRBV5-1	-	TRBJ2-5	CASNRQDGVTQYF	TGCGCCAGCAACCGCCAGGACGGGGTGACCCAGTACTTC
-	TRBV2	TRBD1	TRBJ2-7	CASSTQQGAGEQYF	TGTGCCAGCAGTACCCAACAGGGGGCAGGGGAGCAGTACTTC
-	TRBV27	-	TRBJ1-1	CASRRRDTVRSEAFF	TGTGCCAGCAGACGGAGGGACACCGTACGATCAGAAGCTTTCTTT
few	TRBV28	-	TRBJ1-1	CASTDFFGAFF	TGTGCCAGCACCGACTTTTTCGGAGCTTTCTTT